This T cell receptor beta chain derives from a study of OX40 agonist ivuxolimab in advanced cancers. Study details: Six ivuxolimab dose levels, 0.01 to 10 mg/kg, were given intravenously every 2 weeks.

TCRdb keeps only in-frame clones here, not all; method: immunoSEQ multiplex PCR. The sample carries approximately 91,000 clones, about 86% recorded once. The V gene lost 1 base and the J gene lost 2 bases, with 12 bases spanning the gap. Germline V gene data show CDR1 as SGHRS and CDR2 as YFSETQ. CDR3 length: 15 residues. The input for sequencing was CD4+ or CD8+ T cells sorted from blood, taken in a trial of the OX40 agonist ivuxolimab. The rearrangement links TRBV5-1 to TRBJ2-5; D remains ambiguous. This TCR derives from an adult with an advanced solid tumor such as melanoma, head and neck, liver or kidney cancer. CDR3 loop: CASSLISRRQETQYF. CDR3 bases: TGCGCCAGCAGCTTGATTTCCCGCAGGCAAGAGACCCAGTACTTC. Full variable domain (rest looked up from reference TRBV5-1 and TRBJ2-5): KAGVTQTPRYLIKTRGQQVTLSCSPISGHRSVSWYQQTPGQGLQFLFEYFSETQRNKGNFPGRFSGRQFSNSRSEMNVSTLELGDSALYLCASSLISRRQETQYFGPGTRLLVL.